This T cell receptor beta chain came from a study of radiation and T cells in renal cell carcinoma. Overall study: Nephrectomy followed 15 Gy stereotactic body radiation by 4 weeks.

Whole-study results and caveats: Top tumor clonotypes rose in blood 2 weeks post-radiation, then contracted.

Measured with immunoSEQ multiplex PCR; TCRdb has only the in-frame clones, and not every one. The sample has about 130,000 clones, around 82% seen once. For this clone: What it binds is unknown.

Germline V gene data show CDR1 as SNHLY and CDR2 as FYNNEI. The CDR3 is 13 amino acids. V was clipped by 8 bases and J by 5 bases, with 15 bases between them. The time point here: blood 2 weeks post-SBRT. Documented treatment: 15 Gy SBRT to primary tumor, nephrectomy 4 weeks later. This renal cell carcinoma was of the clear cell type. J is TRBJ2-5 and V is TRBV2, with TRBD2 as a possible D gene (6 bases). The sequence derives from a man between 45 and 60 years old with renal cell carcinoma. The sample was blood, taken from a patient whose treatment included radiotherapy and nephrectomy. The CDR3 DNA reads TGTGCCAGCGGAGGGGCAACGGGGGAGACCCAGTACTTC. The encoded protein is CASGGATGETQYF.